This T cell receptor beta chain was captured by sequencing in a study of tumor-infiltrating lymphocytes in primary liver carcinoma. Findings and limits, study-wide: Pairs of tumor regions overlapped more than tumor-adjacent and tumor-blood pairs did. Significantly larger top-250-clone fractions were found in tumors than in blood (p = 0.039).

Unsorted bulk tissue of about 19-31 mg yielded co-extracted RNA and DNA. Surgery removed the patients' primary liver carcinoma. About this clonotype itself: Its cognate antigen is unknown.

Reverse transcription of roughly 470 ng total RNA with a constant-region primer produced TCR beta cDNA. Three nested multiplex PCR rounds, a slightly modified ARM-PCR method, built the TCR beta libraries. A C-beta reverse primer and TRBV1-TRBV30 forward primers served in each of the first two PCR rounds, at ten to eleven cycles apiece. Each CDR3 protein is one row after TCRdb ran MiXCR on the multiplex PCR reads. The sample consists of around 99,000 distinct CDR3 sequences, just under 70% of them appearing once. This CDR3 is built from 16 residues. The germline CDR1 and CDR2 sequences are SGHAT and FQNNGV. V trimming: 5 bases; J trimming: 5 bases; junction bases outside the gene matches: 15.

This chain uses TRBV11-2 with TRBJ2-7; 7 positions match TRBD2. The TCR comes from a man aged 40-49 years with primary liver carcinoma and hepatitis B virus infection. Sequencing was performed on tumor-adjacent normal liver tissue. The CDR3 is CASSPFPGLRYHEQYF. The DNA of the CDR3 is TGTGCCAGCAGCCCCTTCCCGGGACTAAGGTACCACGAGCAGTACTTC.